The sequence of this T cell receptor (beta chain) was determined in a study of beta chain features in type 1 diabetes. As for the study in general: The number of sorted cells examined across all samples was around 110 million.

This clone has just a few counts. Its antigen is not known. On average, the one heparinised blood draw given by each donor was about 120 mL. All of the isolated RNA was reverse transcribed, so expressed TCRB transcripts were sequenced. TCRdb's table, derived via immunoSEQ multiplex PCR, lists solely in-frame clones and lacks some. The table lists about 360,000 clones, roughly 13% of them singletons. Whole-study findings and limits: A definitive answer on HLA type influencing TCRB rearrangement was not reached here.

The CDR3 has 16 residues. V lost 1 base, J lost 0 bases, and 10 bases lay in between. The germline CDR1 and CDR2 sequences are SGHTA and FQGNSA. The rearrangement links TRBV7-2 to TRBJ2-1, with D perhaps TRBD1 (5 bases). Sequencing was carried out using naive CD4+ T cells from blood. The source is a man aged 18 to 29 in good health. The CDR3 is CASSLGGYNSYNEQFF. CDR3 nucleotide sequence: TGTGCCAGCAGCTTAGGGGGCTATAACTCCTACAATGAGCAGTTCTTC.